This T cell receptor (beta chain) derives from a study of CD8+ T cells in alopecia areata. The overall study: Patients in the treated group were given tofacitinib by mouth, 5 to 10 mg twice a day. People stayed on tofacitinib for 6 to 18 months, then stopped the drug for 6 months. Percentage of affected scalp area was the basis on which treated patients' severity was scored.

Sequencing used cDNA as its template, made by extracting RNA and reverse transcribing it. Using immunoSEQ multiplex PCR, the repertoire was profiled, and TCRdb retains in-frame clones only, with some absent. The sample consists of 3,900 or so clones, roughly 70% of them appearing once. Findings of the study overall: It was less clear whether patients shared TCRs than it was in mice, possibly because of HLA.

Deletions cut 1 base from V and 11 bases from J, with 10 bases between. The germline V gene encodes CDR1 SGHRS and CDR2 YFSETQ. The CDR3 spans 12 residues. Comments on this clone: Its matching antigen is unknown.

Documented treatment: oral pan-JAK inhibitor, 5-10 mg twice daily. Specimens obtained from alopecia areata patients comprised lesional scalp punch biopsies and peripheral blood. The sample was skin, taken at week 24, from a patient treated with tofacitinib. This clonotype was obtained from a human donor with alopecia areata. V gene TRBV5-1 combines with J gene TRBJ2-1; D gene ambiguous. CDR3 loop: CASSLTDAQQFF. CDR3 in DNA: TGCGCCAGCAGCTTGACAGATGCCCAGCAGTTCTTC.